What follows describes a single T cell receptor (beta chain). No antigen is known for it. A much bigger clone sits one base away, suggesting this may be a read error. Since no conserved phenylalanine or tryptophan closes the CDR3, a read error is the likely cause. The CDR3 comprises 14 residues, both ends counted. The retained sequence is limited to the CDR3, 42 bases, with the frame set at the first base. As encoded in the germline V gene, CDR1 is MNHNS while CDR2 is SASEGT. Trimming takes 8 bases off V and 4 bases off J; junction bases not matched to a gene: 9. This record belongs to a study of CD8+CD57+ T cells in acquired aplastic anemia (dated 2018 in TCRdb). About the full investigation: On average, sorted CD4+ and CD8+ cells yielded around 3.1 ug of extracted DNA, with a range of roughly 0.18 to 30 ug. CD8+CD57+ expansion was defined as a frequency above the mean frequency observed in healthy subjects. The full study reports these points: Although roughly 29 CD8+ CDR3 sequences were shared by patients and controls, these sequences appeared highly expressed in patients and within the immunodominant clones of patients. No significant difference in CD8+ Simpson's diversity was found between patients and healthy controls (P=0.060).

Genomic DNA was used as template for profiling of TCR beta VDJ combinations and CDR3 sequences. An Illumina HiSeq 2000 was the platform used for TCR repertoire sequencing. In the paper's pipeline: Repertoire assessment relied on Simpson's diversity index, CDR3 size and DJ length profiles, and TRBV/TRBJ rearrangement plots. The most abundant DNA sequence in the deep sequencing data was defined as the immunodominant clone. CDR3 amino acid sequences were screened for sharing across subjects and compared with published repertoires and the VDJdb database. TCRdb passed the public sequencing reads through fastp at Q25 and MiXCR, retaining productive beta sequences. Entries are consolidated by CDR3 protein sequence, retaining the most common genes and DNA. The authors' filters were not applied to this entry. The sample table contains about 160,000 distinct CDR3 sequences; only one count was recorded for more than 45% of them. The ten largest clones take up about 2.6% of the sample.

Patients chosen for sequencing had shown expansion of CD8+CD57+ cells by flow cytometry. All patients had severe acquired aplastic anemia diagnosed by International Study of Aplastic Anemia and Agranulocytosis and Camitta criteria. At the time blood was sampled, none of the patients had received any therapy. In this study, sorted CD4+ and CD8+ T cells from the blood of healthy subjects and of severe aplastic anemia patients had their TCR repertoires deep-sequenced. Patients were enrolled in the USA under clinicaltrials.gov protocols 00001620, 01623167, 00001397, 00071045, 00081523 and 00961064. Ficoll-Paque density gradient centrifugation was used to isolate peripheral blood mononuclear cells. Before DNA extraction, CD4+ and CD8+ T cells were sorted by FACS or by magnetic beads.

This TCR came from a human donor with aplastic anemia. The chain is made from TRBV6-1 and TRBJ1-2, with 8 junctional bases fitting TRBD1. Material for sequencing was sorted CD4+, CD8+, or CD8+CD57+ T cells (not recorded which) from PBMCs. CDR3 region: CASHSDRGFYGYTL. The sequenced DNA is TGTGCCAGCCACTCAGACAGGGGATTCTATGGCTACACCCTC.